These T cell receptor beta chains were read from a single sample in a study of blood T cell repertoires in COVID-19. Assay: immunoSEQ multiplex PCR; the TCRdb copy retains only in-frame clones and omits some. This table holds some 250,000 clones, around 88% found once. Sequencing was carried out using peripheral blood. These receptors were taken from a woman in her 30s who had recovered from COVID-19. Each CDR3 is given with its conserved first and last residue. Fields, in order: clone size, J gene, D gene, V gene, CDR3 DNA, CDR3 protein. The D gene is left open where the match is weak. Clone sizes are given selectively: once, few, many, or a class where the clone is expanded.

.,TRBJ2-1,TRBD2,TRBV5-1,TGCGCCAGCAGCCCAAGACCGGGAGGGGATTACAATGAGCAGTTCTTC,CASSPRPGGDYNEQFF
few,TRBJ2-7,TRBD2,TRBV4-2,TGTGCCAGCAGCCAAGATGGGTTAGCGGGGGCCAATCCCTACGAGCAGTACTTC,CASSQDGLAGANPYEQYF
.,TRBJ2-6,.,TRBV4-1,TGCGCCAGCAGCCAAGTTGGTGGGGGCCCCTCTGGGGCCAACGTCCTGACTTTC,CASSQVGGGPSGANVLTF
once,TRBJ2-5,.,TRBV3-1/TRBV3-2,TGTGCCAGCAGCCAAGAACGCGACAGCCAAGAGACCCAGTACTTC,CASSQERDSQETQYF
few,TRBJ2-7,.,TRBV5-6,TGTGCCAGCAGCTTACTGGAGTACGAGCAGTACTTC,CASSLLEYEQYF
once,TRBJ2-1,.,TRBV29-1,TGCAGCGTTGAGTCCGGGGGCTACAATGAGCAGTTCTTC,CSVESGGYNEQFF
.,TRBJ2-3,TRBD2,TRBV10-2,TGCGCCAGCAATCTAGCGGGGGGGATGACAGATACGCAGTATTTT,CASNLAGGMTDTQYF
.,TRBJ2-7,.,TRBV7-3,TGTGCCAGCAGCTTACAGTCTCGCCACGAGCAGTACTTC,CASSLQSRHEQYF
once,TRBJ2-5,TRBD2,TRBV7-2,TGTGCCAGCAGCTCACCCTCTTCTTTAGCGGGGGGGCAAGAGACCCAGTACTTC,CASSSPSSLAGGQETQYF
.,TRBJ2-7,.,TRBV9,TGTGCCAGCAGCCCCGGGACACCCTACGAGCAGTACTTC,CASSPGTPYEQYF
.,TRBJ2-7,.,TRBV5-4,TGTGCCAGCAGCTTTTGGGGAGGAAGCTCCTACGAGCAGTACTTC,CASSFWGGSSYEQYF
.,TRBJ2-2,.,TRBV27,TGTGCCAGCAGTTCCCGGTACACCGGGGAGCTGTTTTTT,CASSSRYTGELFF
.,TRBJ1-2,.,TRBV2,TGTGCCAGCAGTGTCCTGCGGGGCTATGGCTACACCTTC,CASSVLRGYGYTF
once,TRBJ2-1,.,TRBV9,TGTGCCAGCAGCGTTGACACATCCAATGAGCAGTTCTTC,CASSVDTSNEQFF
.,TRBJ2-7,TRBD1,TRBV5-1,TGCGCCAGCAGCTTGGGGGGGACAGGGGACGAGCAGTACTTC,CASSLGGTGDEQYF
.,TRBJ1-1,.,TRBV2,TGTGCCAGCAGTCCAACGACAGATCTGAACACTGAAGCTTTCTTT,CASSPTTDLNTEAFF
few,TRBJ1-2,TRBD1,TRBV7-9,TGTGCCAGCAGCTTAGAACAGGGGGGATATGGCTACACCTTC,CASSLEQGGYGYTF
.,TRBJ1-3,.,TRBV5-1,TGCGCCAGCAGCCCCGGGGACACCTACTCTGGAAACACCATATATTTT,CASSPGDTYSGNTIYF
.,TRBJ1-5,.,TRBV7-6,TGTGCCAGCAGCTTAAGAATTGGCGGTGAGGGAAGCAATCAGCCCCAGCATTTT,CASSLRIGGEGSNQPQHF
.,TRBJ1-2,.,TRBV12-3/TRBV12-4,TGTGCCAGCAGTTTATACACGAACTATGGCTACACCTTC,CASSLYTNYGYTF
.,TRBJ1-4,.,TRBV20-1,TGCAGTGCTACGAATGAAAAACTGTTTTTT,CSATNEKLFF
.,TRBJ2-7,.,TRBV7-9,TGTGCCAGCACCCCGGGTCTGGCAGAGCCCTACGAGCAGTACTTC,CASTPGLAEPYEQYF
.,TRBJ1-2,TRBD1,TRBV5-6,TGTGCCAGCAGCTTACGACAGGGCCTCTATGGCTACACCTTC,CASSLRQGLYGYTF
.,TRBJ1-3,TRBD1,TRBV29-1,TGCAGCGTTGGCGGGACAGGTGGAAACACCATATATTTT,CSVGGTGGNTIYF
.,TRBJ2-7,TRBD2,TRBV27,TGTGCCAGCAGTTTTTCCGGGGGACTAGCAGTCGGGGAGCAGTACTTC,CASSFSGGLAVGEQYF
once,TRBJ2-7,.,TRBV20-1,TGCAGTGCTCTCGCAGTCTACGAGCAGTACTTC,CSALAVYEQYF
.,TRBJ1-1,.,TRBV18,TGTGCCAGCTCACCACGATCCGTAGGGGTTCGAACTGAAGCTTTCTTT,CASSPRSVGVRTEAFF
.,TRBJ2-7,TRBD1,TRBV3-1/TRBV3-2,TGTGCCAGCAGCCAAGGAAAGAACCGGGACAGGACCTACGAGCAGTACTTC,CASSQGKNRDRTYEQYF
once,TRBJ2-1,TRBD2,TRBV7-9,TGTGCCAGCAGCTCTCGGGAGACTAGCGGGGGACAGCAGTTCTTC,CASSSRETSGGQQFF
.,TRBJ2-1,.,TRBV7-2,TGTGCCAGCAGCTTAGCGCGCGGCAGAAGCTCCTACAATGAGCAGTTCTTC,CASSLARGRSSYNEQFF
.,TRBJ1-3,.,TRBV7-6,TGTGCCAGCAGCCCCGGTCACCCGGGAAACACCATATATTTT,CASSPGHPGNTIYF
.,TRBJ1-1,TRBD1,TRBV6-6,TGTGCCAGCAGTTCGTTTGACAGGGGAGTCGACACTGAAGCTTTCTTT,CASSSFDRGVDTEAFF
.,TRBJ2-7,TRBD2,TRBV14,TGTGCCAGCAGCCTCCCCGGGGGGGCCTACGAGCAGTACTTC,CASSLPGGAYEQYF
.,TRBJ2-7,TRBD2,TRBV11-2,TGTGCCAGCAGCCAGATTACTATAGCGGGGGGATCCTACGAGCAGTACTTC,CASSQITIAGGSYEQYF
once,TRBJ2-2,TRBD2,TRBV10-3,TGTGCCATCAGTGACCCGACTAGCGGGGGGACCGGGGAGCTGTTTTTT,CAISDPTSGGTGELFF
few,TRBJ2-5,TRBD2,TRBV18,TGTGCCAGCTCACCCTTGAGACTAGCCCTAGAAGAGACCCAGTACTTC,CASSPLRLALEETQYF
.,TRBJ1-5,.,TRBV7-6,TGTGCCAGCAGGGGGGAGGGGCCCCAGCATTTT,CASRGEGPQHF
.,TRBJ2-5,.,TRBV19,TGTGCCAGTGAGGATTATGTTGGGTCAGAGACCCAGTACTTC,CASEDYVGSETQYF
.,TRBJ1-2,.,TRBV7-9,TGTGCCAGCAGCTTTGGACAGAGGAACACCTTC,CASSFGQRNTF
.,TRBJ2-7,.,TRBV10-3,TGTGCCATCAGTGCAGGGAAATACGAGCAGTACTTC,CAISAGKYEQYF
few,TRBJ1-6,.,TRBV19,TGTGCCAGTAGTGCAGGGGTGGATAATTCACCCCTCCACTTT,CASSAGVDNSPLHF
.,TRBJ1-2,.,TRBV7-9,TGTGCCAGCAGCCCCTTCAACGGCTATGGCTACACCTTC,CASSPFNGYGYTF
.,TRBJ2-3,.,TRBV5-4,TGTGCCAGCAGCTCGCGGTGGGGCCGGAGCACAGATACGCAGTATTTT,CASSSRWGRSTDTQYF
.,TRBJ1-1,TRBD1,TRBV6-5,TGTGCCAGCAGGGGGGACAGCTGGAACACTGAAGCTTTCTTT,CASRGDSWNTEAFF
.,TRBJ2-1,TRBD2,TRBV3-1/TRBV3-2,TGTGCCAGCAGCCAAGCCGGACTAGCGGGGGGTGAGGAGCAGTTCTTC,CASSQAGLAGGEEQFF
.,TRBJ2-3,TRBD2,TRBV7-6,TGTGCCAGCAGCTTAGCGTCCCTATTAGCGGGTGTAACAGATACGCAGTATTTT,CASSLASLLAGVTDTQYF
.,TRBJ1-5,.,TRBV10-3,TGTGCCATCAGTGAATTCAGTCTCACAAGCAATCAGCCCCAGCATTTT,CAISEFSLTSNQPQHF
.,TRBJ2-1,TRBD2,TRBV7-2,TGTGCCAGCAGCTTGACTTTCAGTTCGGGGGGCTACAATGAGCAGTTCTTC,CASSLTFSSGGYNEQFF
.,TRBJ2-7,TRBD2,TRBV13,TGTGCCAGCAGCTCCCTGAGGTTAGCGGGGGGATCCTACGAGCAGTACTTC,CASSSLRLAGGSYEQYF
few,TRBJ2-1,.,TRBV11-2,TGTGCCAGCAGCTTGGGGCGGGCGGGAGAGCAGTTCTTC,CASSLGRAGEQFF
.,TRBJ1-4,TRBD1,TRBV5-4,TGTGCCAGCAGCCACGGGACAGGCGCAACTAATGAAAAACTGTTTTTT,CASSHGTGATNEKLFF
.,TRBJ2-1,.,TRBV9,TGTGCCAGCAGCGTAGCTACGCGGTACAATGAGCAGTTCTTC,CASSVATRYNEQFF
.,TRBJ2-7,TRBD1,TRBV4-1,TGCGCCAGCAGCCAAGTTGTTGGGGGACAGGGTTCCTACGAGCAGTACTTC,CASSQVVGGQGSYEQYF
.,TRBJ2-5,TRBD1,TRBV11-3,TGTGCCAGCAGCCTCACGGGACAGGGGGCAGAGACCCAGTACTTC,CASSLTGQGAETQYF
.,TRBJ1-3,.,TRBV19,TGTGCCAGTAGTATATTTGTGGATGCTAGCTCTGGAAACACCATATATTTT,CASSIFVDASSGNTIYF